These T cell receptor beta chains were read from a single sample in a study of OX40 agonist ivuxolimab in advanced cancers. Sequencing used immunoSEQ multiplex PCR; TCRdb keeps in-frame clones, though not all of them. This repertoire shows roughly 70,000 clones, around nine tenths found once; its top ten account for approximately 2.5%. The sequencing used CD4+ or CD8+ T cells sorted from blood, collected in a trial of the OX40 agonist ivuxolimab. The source of these receptors is an adult with an advanced solid tumor such as melanoma, head and neck, liver or kidney cancer. CDR3s include the opening cysteine and the closing phenylalanine or tryptophan. A D gene is named only where the DNA matches it firmly. The size of a clone is reported for some rows only, either as once, few or many, or as a class for expanded clones.

>TRBD1|TRBV30|.|TRBJ2-5
TGTGCCTGGAGTACACAGGGGACAGGGGGCGTTCAAGAGACCCAGTACTTC
CAWSTQGTGGVQETQYF
>TRBD1|TRBV5-5|.|TRBJ1-2
TGTGCCAGCAGCTTGGCCGGCGGAGGGGGCCTTGGCTACACCTTC
CASSLAGGGGLGYTF
>.|TRBV15|.|TRBJ2-3
TGTGCCACCAGCAGAGATAAGGGGCAGGTGAATACGCAGTATTTT
CATSRDKGQVNTQYF
>.|TRBV28|.|TRBJ1-2
TGTGCCAGCAGTTCAAGCGAGGCCGTCTATGGCTACACCTTC
CASSSSEAVYGYTF
>TRBD2|TRBV6-5|.|TRBJ2-7
TGTGCCAGCAGTCGACGGCTACGGGGGGACGAGCAGTACTTC
CASSRRLRGDEQYF
>TRBD1|TRBV7-9|.|TRBJ1-2
TGTGCCAGCAGCTTAGCAGGGACAGCCGGCTATGGCTACACCTTC
CASSLAGTAGYGYTF
>.|TRBV19|.|TRBJ2-3
TGTGCCAGTAGGTCTAGCGGCACAGATACGCAGTATTTT
CASRSSGTDTQYF
>.|TRBV28|few|TRBJ2-3
TGTGCCAGCAGTTTTCGACTAAATACGCAGTATTTT
CASSFRLNTQYF
>.|TRBV6-5|.|TRBJ2-3
TGTGCCAGCAGTTACTCGAAAAGGGGGTGGACAGATACGCAGTATTTT
CASSYSKRGWTDTQYF
>TRBD1|TRBV5-6|few|TRBJ2-7
TGTGCCAGCAGCCCAGGGGGCAGGGCTGCCTACGAGCAGTACTTC
CASSPGGRAAYEQYF
>.|TRBV11-2|.|TRBJ2-7
TGTGCCAGCAGCTTAGATAGACTCTACTACGAGCAGTACTTC
CASSLDRLYYEQYF
>.|TRBV4-2|few|TRBJ1-5
TGTGCCAGCAGCCAAGACACAGGGTCGGGTCAGCCCCAGCATTTT
CASSQDTGSGQPQHF
>TRBD1|TRBV7-8|medium-sized|TRBJ1-5
TGTGCCAGCGCTTTAGGGACAGGGGTTCAGCCCCAGCATTTT
CASALGTGVQPQHF
>TRBD1|TRBV19|.|TRBJ2-7
TGTGCCAGTAGTATAACGACAGGGCCCTACGAGCAGTACTTC
CASSITTGPYEQYF
>.|TRBV18|.|TRBJ2-5
TGTGCCAGCTCACCGGCCGGGACTCAAGAGACCCAGTACTTC
CASSPAGTQETQYF
>.|TRBV6-1|.|TRBJ2-7
TGTGCCAGCAGTTCCGTCCTCGGCGGGCAGTACTTC
CASSSVLGGQYF
>TRBD2|TRBV5-4|.|TRBJ2-3
TGTGCCAGCAGCTTGACTAGCGCCTCAGAGACGCAGTATTTT
CASSLTSASETQYF
>TRBD2|TRBV9|.|TRBJ2-3
TGTGCCAGCAGCCCGGGACTAGCGGAGCCAGGGGATACGCAGTATTTT
CASSPGLAEPGDTQYF
>.|TRBV19|.|TRBJ2-7
TGTGCCAGTAGTCCGATGAGCAGCTCCGACGAGCAGTACTTC
CASSPMSSSDEQYF
>.|TRBV7-9|.|TRBJ2-3
TGTGCCAGCAGCTTAGTGTTAGCACCAGATACGCAGTATTTT
CASSLVLAPDTQYF
>.|TRBV27|few|TRBJ2-7
TGTGCCAGCAGTGCTATCCCCGGACAGAGCTCCTACGAGCAGTACTTC
CASSAIPGQSSYEQYF
>.|TRBV5-4|.|TRBJ2-3
TGTGCCAGCAGCTCCGGGACGGGGCGGGATACGCAGTATTTT
CASSSGTGRDTQYF
>.|TRBV7-3|.|TRBJ1-1
TGTGCCAGCAGCGTAATACAGAACACTGAAGCTTTCTTT
CASSVIQNTEAFF
>TRBD2|TRBV11-2|.|TRBJ2-5
TGTGCCAGCAGCCGGGGACTAGCGGGAGGAGGAGAGACCCAGTACTTC
CASSRGLAGGGETQYF
>.|TRBV5-1|.|TRBJ2-7
TGCGCCAGCAGCTTAGACCCGCAGGGTGCCTACGAGCAGTACTTC
CASSLDPQGAYEQYF
>.|TRBV5-1|few|TRBJ2-1
TGCGCCAGCACCCGAGACAGAGGATACTACAATGAGCAGTTCTTC
CASTRDRGYYNEQFF
>.|TRBV5-6|.|TRBJ1-2
TGTGCCAGCAGGTTCGGTACGGACTATGGCTACACCTTC
CASRFGTDYGYTF
>.|TRBV7-3|.|TRBJ2-1
TGTGCCAGCAGAACGACGAGTGAGCAGTTCTTC
CASRTTSEQFF
>.|TRBV7-2|.|TRBJ1-6
TGTGCCAGCAGCCCCCGAACCGGACGGAGCAATTCACCCCTCCACTTT
CASSPRTGRSNSPLHF
>TRBD1|TRBV10-1|.|TRBJ1-4
TGCGCCAGCAGTACGGACAGGGAAGGGGAAAAACTGTTTTTT
CASSTDREGEKLFF
>.|TRBV14|once|TRBJ2-3
TGTGCCAGCAGCCACCTAAGGACAGATACGCAGTATTTT
CASSHLRTDTQYF
>TRBD1|TRBV6-5|.|TRBJ1-6
TGTGCCAGCAGTTACTCGCAGGGGGCTAATTCACCCCTCCACTTT
CASSYSQGANSPLHF
>.|TRBV28|.|TRBJ1-4
TGTGCCAGCAGTTTTCCCAGGGATGAAAAACTGTTTTTT
CASSFPRDEKLFF
>.|TRBV5-1|.|TRBJ1-6
TGCGCCAGCAGCTTGGCAGGGCAGGGATACTCACCCCTCCACTTT
CASSLAGQGYSPLHF
>.|TRBV28|.|TRBJ2-6
TGTGCCAGCAGCCCGCAGTCTGGGGCCAACGTCCTGACTTTC
CASSPQSGANVLTF
>.|TRBV28|.|TRBJ2-3
TGTGCCAGCAGTTTAACTAGTATGAGTACGCAGTATTTT
CASSLTSMSTQYF
>TRBD2|TRBV28|.|TRBJ2-7
TGTGCCAGCAGCGTCGGGGGGGCCACCTACGAGCAGTACTTC
CASSVGGATYEQYF
>.|TRBV21-1|.|TRBJ2-5
TGTGCCAGCAGCAAAGAGCTAGCGGGAGCTCGGGAGACCCAGTACTTC
CASSKELAGARETQYF
>TRBD1|TRBV7-2|.|TRBJ1-1
TGTGCCAGCAGACCTACCGGGACAGGGGAAGCTTTCTTT
CASRPTGTGEAFF
>.|TRBV4-3|.|TRBJ2-7
TGCGCCAGCAGCCAGGGGAACAGGGGGGGCTACGAGCAGTACTTC
CASSQGNRGGYEQYF
>.|TRBV6-5|.|TRBJ1-1
TGTGCCAGCAGACAAACGGGACGCCGCCTCACTGAAGCTTTCTTT
CASRQTGRRLTEAFF
>.|TRBV30|.|TRBJ1-4
TGTGCCTGTAAGACGGCAGGGGCATCAAATGAAAAACTGTTTTTT
CACKTAGASNEKLFF
>TRBD1|TRBV28|.|TRBJ2-7
TGTGCCAGCAGTCTGGGACAGGAGGGCTACGAGCAGTACTTC
CASSLGQEGYEQYF
>.|TRBV9|.|TRBJ1-6
TGTGCCAGCACTCTAGGGGGGGTAGGCTCACCCCTCCACTTT
CASTLGGVGSPLHF
>.|TRBV5-6|.|TRBJ2-3
TGTGCCAGCAGCACAATAACGAGCTCTAGCACAGATACGCAGTATTTT
CASSTITSSSTDTQYF
>.|TRBV5-1|.|TRBJ2-7
TGCGCCAGCAGCTTGGACGTCTCCGCCGGGGAGCAGTACTTC
CASSLDVSAGEQYF
>TRBD1|TRBV28|.|TRBJ1-2
TGTGCCAGCGTGAGGCCAGGGGGAAGCTATGGCTACACCTTC
CASVRPGGSYGYTF
>TRBD2|TRBV4-2|.|TRBJ2-1
TGTGCCAGCAAGGCGGGAGGGGAGGTCGATGAGCAGTTCTTC
CASKAGGEVDEQFF
>TRBD1|TRBV2|once|TRBJ2-1
TGTGCCAGCAGCAGGACAGGGTTTAATGAGCAGTTCTTC
CASSRTGFNEQFF
>.|TRBV5-6|.|TRBJ1-4
TGTGCCAGCAGCTCCTGGACAGCCGGGGAGGAAAAACTGTTTTTT
CASSSWTAGEEKLFF